Listed below are T cell receptor beta chains from one sample, sequenced in a study of blood T cell repertoires in COVID-19. Here immunoSEQ multiplex PCR was the method, and the copy in TCRdb shows in-frame clones only, minus some. The table includes 210,000 or so clones, 88% detected once. Sequenced material: peripheral blood. All receptors derive from a woman in her thirties or forties who had recovered from COVID-19. CDR3s include the opening cysteine and the closing phenylalanine or tryptophan. The D gene is left open where the match is weak. Clone size is shown for a subset of rows, as once, few, many or a class of expanded clone.

TRBV20-1,TRBJ2-7,TRBD2,NA,TGCAGTGCTAGTTCCGGACTAGCGGACCGCGAGCAGTACTTC,CSASSGLADREQYF
TRBV28,TRBJ2-4,NA,NA,TGTGCCAGCAGTTTATCGCAAGGGGGAGTGAAAATAGCCAAAAACATTCAGTACTTC,CASSLSQGGVKIAKNIQYF
TRBV6-7,TRBJ1-4,NA,NA,TGTGCCAGCAGTTACGTGCGTAGCAATGAAAAACTGTTTTTT,CASSYVRSNEKLFF
TRBV5-8,TRBJ1-2,NA,NA,TGTGCCAGCAGCTTATTGGAAAACAGGGCTAACTATGGCTACACCTTC,CASSLLENRANYGYTF
TRBV19,TRBJ2-7,NA,NA,TGTGCCAGTACCGACCCCTCACGGGGGAACTACGAGCAGTACTTC,CASTDPSRGNYEQYF
TRBV18,TRBJ2-7,NA,NA,TGTGCCAGCTCAACTACCTCCTACGAGCAGTACTTC,CASSTTSYEQYF
TRBV27,TRBJ2-7,TRBD2,NA,TGTGCCAGCAGCAAGCGGGAGTCCTACGAGCAGTACTTC,CASSKRESYEQYF
TRBV27,TRBJ1-6,NA,NA,TGTGCCAGCAGACTGGAGCTCGGGAATTCACCCCTCCACTTT,CASRLELGNSPLHF
TRBV7-6,TRBJ2-3,NA,once,TGTGCCAGCAGCTTAGAGACGGAGTCAGATACGCAGTATTTT,CASSLETESDTQYF
TRBV9,TRBJ2-7,TRBD1,NA,TGTGCCAGCAGCGTACGACCTTGGGGACAGGGGGCCTACGAGCAGTACTTC,CASSVRPWGQGAYEQYF
TRBV6-5,TRBJ2-5,NA,NA,TGTGCCAGCAGCTTCGGCGGGATCGGACAAGAGACCCAGTACTTC,CASSFGGIGQETQYF
TRBV19,TRBJ2-5,NA,NA,TGTGCCAGTAGTAAGACAGCACAAGAGACCCAGTACTTC,CASSKTAQETQYF
TRBV7-3,TRBJ2-1,TRBD2,NA,TGTGCCAGCAGCAATTTAGCGGGGGGCTACAATGAGCAGTTCTTC,CASSNLAGGYNEQFF
TRBV2,TRBJ1-2,NA,NA,TGTGCCAGCACCGAACAGGGACTAGTCTATGGCTACACCTTC,CASTEQGLVYGYTF
TRBV18,TRBJ2-7,TRBD1,NA,TGTGCCAGCTCACCAACAGGGGGCGAACGATCCGAGCAGTACTTC,CASSPTGGERSEQYF
TRBV6-2/TRBV6-3,TRBJ1-1,TRBD1,NA,TGTGCCAGCAGTCGACAGGGGGCGGAGGACACTGAAGCTTTCTTT,CASSRQGAEDTEAFF
TRBV24-1,TRBJ1-6,NA,NA,TGTGCCACCAGTGGGGGAAGGGAGAATTCACCCCTCCACTTT,CATSGGRENSPLHF
TRBV7-2,TRBJ2-7,NA,NA,TGTGCCAGCAGCTTAGATTACTACTCCTACGAGCAGTACTTC,CASSLDYYSYEQYF
TRBV19,TRBJ2-7,NA,NA,TGTGCCAGTACCCCCAGGGGCGACTCCTACGAGCAGTACTTC,CASTPRGDSYEQYF
TRBV4-3,TRBJ2-1,TRBD2,NA,TGCGCCAGCGGATTAGGTCTAGCGGGGTACAATGAGCAGTTCTTC,CASGLGLAGYNEQFF
TRBV14,TRBJ2-7,NA,NA,TGTGCCAGCAGCCGTTTCGACGAGCAGTACTTC,CASSRFDEQYF
TRBV7-9,TRBJ2-7,TRBD1,NA,TGTGCCAGCAGCCAAAGCCAGGGGGCGGCCTACGAGCAGTACTTC,CASSQSQGAAYEQYF
TRBV7-2,TRBJ1-3,TRBD1,NA,TGTGCCAGCAGCTTAGCGGAAGGGGGCCTTGGAAACACCATATATTTT,CASSLAEGGLGNTIYF
TRBV5-1,TRBJ1-1,NA,once,TGCGCCAGCTCCAGGGAGGGAACCATGAACACTGAAGCTTTCTTT,CASSREGTMNTEAFF
TRBV4-2,TRBJ2-3,TRBD2,NA,TGTGCCAGCAGCCTCCGGACTAGCGGGAGTGTGGCAGATACGCAGTATTTT,CASSLRTSGSVADTQYF
TRBV11-3,TRBJ2-7,NA,once,TGTGCCAGCAGCTTAAATTCCGGGACACCCTACGAGCAGTACTTC,CASSLNSGTPYEQYF
TRBV19,TRBJ1-5,NA,NA,TGTGCCAGTAGTATATTTCTGACTCTTGGTGGCAATCAGCCCCAGCATTTT,CASSIFLTLGGNQPQHF
TRBV9,TRBJ1-3,TRBD1,NA,TGTGCCAGCAGCGCTCAGGGGGCCAGAGGTAATGGAAACACCATATATTTT,CASSAQGARGNGNTIYF
TRBV4-2,TRBJ1-2,NA,NA,TGTGCCAGCTCCAAGCGGGGCGAAGCTAACTATGGCTACACCTTC,CASSKRGEANYGYTF
TRBV14,TRBJ2-5,TRBD2,once,TGTGCCAGCAGCCCAAGAGGGGCTAGCGGGTACCAAGAGACCCAGTACTTC,CASSPRGASGYQETQYF
TRBV28,TRBJ2-2,NA,NA,TGTGCCAGCAGAGCTACGGGGACCGGGGAGCTGTTTTTT,CASRATGTGELFF
TRBV18,TRBJ2-1,TRBD2,few,TGTGCCAGCTCAAGCCTAGCGGGAGTTGGGCCCCACAATGAGCAGTTCTTC,CASSSLAGVGPHNEQFF
TRBV6-2/TRBV6-3,TRBJ2-7,NA,NA,TGTGCCAGCAGTTACGAGGGACTGGCCTACGAGCAGTACTTC,CASSYEGLAYEQYF